The 7 T cell receptor beta chains below all came from one sample that was sequenced in a study of memory CD4+ T cells and cytomegalovirus serostatus. Repertoires were generated with immunoSEQ multiplex PCR, while TCRdb's copy carries only in-frame clones and drops some. The table has about 57,000 clones, less than 85% seen once; the top ten hold more than 0.75%. Single viable CD3+CD4+CD8-CD45RO+ cells were sorted as the memory CD4+ T cells. The sample was memory CD4+ T cells from blood. These receptors were taken from an adult in good health and CMV-seronegative.

The chain has TRBV30 and TRBJ1-1, with TRBD1 matching 8 bases. Germline assignment: CDR1 GTSNPN and CDR2 SVGIG (reference sequence). The CDR3 consists of 12 residues. Trimming cost V 8 bases and J 1 base; bases outside gene matches: 3. For the CDR3, the DNA is TGTGCCGGGACAGGCCGGAACACTGAAGCTTTCTTT. Translating gives CAGTGRNTEAFF.

This chain uses TRBV4-1 with TRBJ2-7, with D possibly called TRBD1 or TRBD2 (7 bases each). CDR1 and CDR2 from the germline V gene are MGHRA and YSYEKL. The CDR3 has 17 residues. The V gene lost 4 bases and the J gene lost 4 bases, with 23 bases spanning the gap. CDR3 residues: CASSPTGRAGGGYEQYF. The CDR3 nucleotides are TGCGCCAGCAGCCCCACCGGAAGGGCAGGGGGGGGTTACGAGCAGTACTTC.

This sequence joins TRBV5-1 and TRBJ1-2; 9 bases are shared with TRBD1. This CDR3 spans 15 amino acids. After removal of 5 bases from V and 8 bases from J, the junction contained 13 bases not matched to a gene. In germline, CDR1 is SGHRS, CDR2 YFSETQ. CDR3 DNA: TGCGCCAGCAGGGACAGGGGAGTCAACTATGAAGGCTACACCTTC. It encodes CASRDRGVNYEGYTF.

This rearrangement joins TRBV18 to TRBJ2-7, with TRBD2 identical over 9 bases. After removal of 0 bases from V and 6 bases from J, the junction contained 9 bases not matched to a gene. The CDR3 is 16 residues long. Germline assignment: CDR1 KGHSH and CDR2 LQKENI. CDR3 sequence: CASSPPAGGLMGEQYF. DNA for the CDR3: TGTGCCAGCTCACCACCTGCGGGAGGGTTGATGGGCGAGCAGTACTTC.

V is TRBV28 and J is TRBJ1-5; 9 positions match TRBD1. Germline V gene sequence: CDR1 MDHEN, CDR2 SYDVKM. This CDR3 has 15 amino acids. The trim removed 3 bases at V and 1 base at J, leaving 1 base unmatched. The CDR3 DNA reads as TGTGCCAGCAGTTTGGGACAGGGAAGCAATCAGCCCCAGCATTTT. Its protein is CASSLGQGSNQPQHF.

CDR3 residues: CASSLRGTGELFF. CDR3 nucleotide sequence: TGTGCCAGCAGCTTAAGGGGGACCGGGGAGCTGTTTTTT. The V gene is TRBV7-2, the J gene TRBJ2-2; a possible D gene is TRBD1 (6 bases). This CDR3 spans 13 amino acids. Trimming stripped 2 bases from V and 5 bases from J, with 6 bases between. Germline CDR1 SGHTA, CDR2 FQGNSA.

CDR3 sequence: CASSRGVTEAFF. The DNA for the CDR3 is TGCGCCAGCAGTAGGGGAGTCACTGAAGCTTTCTTT. The chain uses TRBV10-1 and TRBJ1-1, with D possibly being TRBD1 (5 bases). Trimming stripped 5 bases from V and 4 bases from J, with 8 bases between. The CDR3 is 12 amino acids. Germline V gene sequence: CDR1 WNHNN, CDR2 SYGVQD (reference sequence).